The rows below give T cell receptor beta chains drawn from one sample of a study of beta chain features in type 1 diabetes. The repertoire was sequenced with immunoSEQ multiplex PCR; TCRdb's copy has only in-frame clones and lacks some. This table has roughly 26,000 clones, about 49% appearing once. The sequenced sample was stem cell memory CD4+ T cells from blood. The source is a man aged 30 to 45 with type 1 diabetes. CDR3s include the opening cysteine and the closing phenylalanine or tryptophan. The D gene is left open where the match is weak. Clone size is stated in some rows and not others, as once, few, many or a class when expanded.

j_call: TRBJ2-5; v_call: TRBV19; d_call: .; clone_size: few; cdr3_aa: CASSRSDGAETQYF; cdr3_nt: TGTGCCAGTAGCCGTTCGGATGGAGCAGAGACCCAGTACTTC
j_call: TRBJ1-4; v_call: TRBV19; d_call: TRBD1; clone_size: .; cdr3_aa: CASNTPGGLGEKLFF; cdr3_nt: TGTGCCAGTAACACACCAGGGGGTTTGGGGGAAAAACTGTTTTTT
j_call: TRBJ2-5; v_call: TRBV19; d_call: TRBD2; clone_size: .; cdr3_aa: CASSAGLAGRVGQYF; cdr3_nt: TGTGCCAGTAGTGCCGGACTAGCCGGCCGGGTGGGCCAGTACTTC
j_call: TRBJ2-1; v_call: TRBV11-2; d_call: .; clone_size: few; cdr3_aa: CASSSGRGLNNEQFF; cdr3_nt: TGTGCCAGCAGCTCCGGCCGGGGACTCAACAATGAGCAGTTCTTC
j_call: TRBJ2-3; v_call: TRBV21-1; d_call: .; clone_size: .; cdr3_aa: CASSKVRAGGYF; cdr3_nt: TGTGCCAGCAGCAAAGTGAGAGCAGGGGGGTATTTT
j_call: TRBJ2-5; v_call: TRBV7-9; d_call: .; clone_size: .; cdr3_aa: CASSLVFSEGQWRETQYF; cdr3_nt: TGTGCCAGCAGCTTAGTGTTCTCGGAGGGACAGTGGCGAGAGACCCAGTACTTC
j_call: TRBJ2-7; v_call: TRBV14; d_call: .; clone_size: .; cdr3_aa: CASSQDPQRKYF; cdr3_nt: TGTGCCAGCAGCCAGGATCCGCAGAGGAAGTACTTC
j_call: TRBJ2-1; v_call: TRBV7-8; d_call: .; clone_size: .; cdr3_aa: CASSLVPGGSISYNEQFF; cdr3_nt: TGTGCCAGCAGCTTAGTGCCAGGTGGGTCGATCTCCTACAATGAGCAGTTCTTC
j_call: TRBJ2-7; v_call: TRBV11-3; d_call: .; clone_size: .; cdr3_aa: CASSPRPRDGSYEQYF; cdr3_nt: TGTGCCAGCAGCCCGAGGCCCAGGGATGGGTCCTACGAGCAGTACTTC
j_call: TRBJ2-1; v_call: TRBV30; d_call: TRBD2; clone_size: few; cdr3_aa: CAWSRAELAGTYNEQFF; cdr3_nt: TGTGCCTGGAGTCGCGCGGAGCTAGCGGGGACATACAATGAGCAGTTCTTC
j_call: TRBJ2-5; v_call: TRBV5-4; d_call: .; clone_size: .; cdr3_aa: CASSLPSRQETQYF; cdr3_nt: TGTGCCAGCAGCTTGCCTAGTCGGCAAGAGACCCAGTACTTC
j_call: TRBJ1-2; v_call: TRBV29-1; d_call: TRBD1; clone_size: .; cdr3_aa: CSASGTATKVSYTF; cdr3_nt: TGCAGCGCATCCGGGACAGCGACGAAGGTGAGCTACACCTTC
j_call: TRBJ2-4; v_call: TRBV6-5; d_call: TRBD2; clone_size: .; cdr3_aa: CASSYSPSGENIQYF; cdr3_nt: TGTGCCAGCAGTTACTCGCCTAGCGGGGAAAACATTCAGTACTTC
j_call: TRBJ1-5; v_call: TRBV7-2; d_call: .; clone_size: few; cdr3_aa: CASAEGGPNQPQHF; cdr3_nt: TGTGCCAGCGCGGAGGGGGGGCCTAATCAGCCCCAGCATTTT
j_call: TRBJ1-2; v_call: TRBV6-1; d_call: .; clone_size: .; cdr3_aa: CASSEAFGTNGYTF; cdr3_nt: TGTGCCAGCAGTGAAGCGTTCGGGACTAATGGCTACACCTTC
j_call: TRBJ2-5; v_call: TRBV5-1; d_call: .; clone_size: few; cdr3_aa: CASRLQGLAEETQYF; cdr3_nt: TGCGCCAGCAGATTACAGGGTCTTGCTGAGGAGACCCAGTACTTC
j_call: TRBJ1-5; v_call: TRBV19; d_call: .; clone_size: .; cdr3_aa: CASSSTGGNQPQHF; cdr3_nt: TGTGCCAGTAGTTCCACTGGAGGCAATCAGCCCCAGCATTTT
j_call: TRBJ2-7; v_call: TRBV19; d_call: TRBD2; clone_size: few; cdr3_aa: CASKVTSGAYEQYF; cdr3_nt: TGTGCCAGTAAGGTGACTAGCGGGGCCTACGAGCAGTACTTC
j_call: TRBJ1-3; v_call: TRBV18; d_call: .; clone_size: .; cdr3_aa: CASSPDIPGQSGNTIYF; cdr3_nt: TGTGCCAGCTCACCAGATATCCCAGGGCAGTCTGGAAACACCATATATTTT
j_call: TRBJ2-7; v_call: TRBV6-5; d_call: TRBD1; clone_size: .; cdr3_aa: CASSTPGQGSYEQYF; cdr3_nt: TGTGCCAGCAGTACCCCGGGACAGGGAAGCTACGAGCAGTACTTC
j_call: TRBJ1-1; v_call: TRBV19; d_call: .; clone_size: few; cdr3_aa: CASSISRGTEAFF; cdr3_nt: TGTGCCAGTAGTATTTCCCGAGGGACTGAAGCTTTCTTT
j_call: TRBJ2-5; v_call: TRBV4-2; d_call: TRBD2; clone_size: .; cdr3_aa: CASSQEGLAGEETQYF; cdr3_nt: TGTGCCAGCAGCCAAGAGGGGCTAGCGGGGGAAGAGACCCAGTACTTC
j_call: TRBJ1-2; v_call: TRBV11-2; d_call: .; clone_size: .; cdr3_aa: CASSWLEYGYTF; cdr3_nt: TGTGCCAGCAGCTGGTTAGAGTATGGCTACACCTTC
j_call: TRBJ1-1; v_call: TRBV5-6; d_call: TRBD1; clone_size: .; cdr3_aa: CASSFGQGDTEAFF; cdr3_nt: TGTGCCAGCAGCTTTGGACAGGGGGACACTGAAGCTTTCTTT
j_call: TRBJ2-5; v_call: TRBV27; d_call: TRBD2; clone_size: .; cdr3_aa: CASRQRDPRLAGEETQYF; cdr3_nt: TGTGCCAGCAGACAGAGAGACCCTAGGTTAGCGGGAGAAGAGACCCAGTACTTC
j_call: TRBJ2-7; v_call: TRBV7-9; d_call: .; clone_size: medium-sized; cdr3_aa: CASSLSSAYEQYF; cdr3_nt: TGTGCCAGCAGCTTATCTAGTGCCTACGAGCAGTACTTC
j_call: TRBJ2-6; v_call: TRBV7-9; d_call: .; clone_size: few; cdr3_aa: CASSLALLRDWANVLTF; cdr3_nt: TGTGCCAGCAGCTTAGCGCTACTCAGGGACTGGGCCAACGTCCTGACTTTC
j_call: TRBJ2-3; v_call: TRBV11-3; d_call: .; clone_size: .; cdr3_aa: CASSAQGRTDTQYF; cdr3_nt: TGTGCCAGCAGCGCTCAGGGGCGCACAGATACGCAGTATTTT
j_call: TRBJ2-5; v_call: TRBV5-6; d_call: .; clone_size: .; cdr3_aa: CASSFLQGSGKTQYF; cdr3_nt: TGTGCCAGCAGCTTCCTACAGGGAAGCGGAAAGACCCAGTACTTC
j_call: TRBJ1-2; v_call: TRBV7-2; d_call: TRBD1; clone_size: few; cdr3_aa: CASSLKTGLDGYTF; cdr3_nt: TGTGCCAGCAGCTTAAAGACAGGGTTGGATGGCTACACCTTC
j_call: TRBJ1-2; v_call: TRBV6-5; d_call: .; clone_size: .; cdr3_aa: CASRARGDYGYTF; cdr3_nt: TGTGCCAGCAGAGCCAGGGGAGACTATGGCTACACCTTC
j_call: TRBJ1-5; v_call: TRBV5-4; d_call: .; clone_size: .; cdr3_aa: CASSPGQGQPQHF; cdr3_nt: TGTGCCAGCAGTCCGGGACAAGGTCAGCCCCAGCATTTT
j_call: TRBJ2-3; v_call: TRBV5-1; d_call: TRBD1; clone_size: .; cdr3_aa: CASRWDETGYSTQYF; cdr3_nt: TGCGCCAGCAGATGGGACGAGACAGGGTATAGTACGCAGTATTTT
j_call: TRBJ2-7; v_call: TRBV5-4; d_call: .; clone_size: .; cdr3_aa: CASRGGTTGEQYF; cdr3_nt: TGTGCCAGCCGGGGCGGGACCACGGGGGAGCAGTACTTC
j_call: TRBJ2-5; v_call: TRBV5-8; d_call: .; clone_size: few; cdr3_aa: CASSPGSRPRSGTQYF; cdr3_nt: TGTGCCAGCAGCCCGGGGTCGCGCCCTAGGAGCGGGACCCAGTACTTC
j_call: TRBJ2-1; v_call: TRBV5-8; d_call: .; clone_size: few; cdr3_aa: CASSFYYSYNEQFF; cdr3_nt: TGTGCCAGCAGCTTTTACTATTCCTACAATGAGCAGTTCTTC
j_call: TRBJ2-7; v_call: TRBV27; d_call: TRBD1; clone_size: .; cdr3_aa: CASSSTGGSSYEQYF; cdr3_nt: TGTGCCAGCAGCTCGACAGGGGGGAGCTCCTACGAGCAGTACTTC
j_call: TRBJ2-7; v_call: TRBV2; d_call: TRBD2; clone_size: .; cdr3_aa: CASRPGRGGYEQYF; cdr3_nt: TGTGCCAGCAGGCCCGGGAGGGGGGGCTACGAGCAGTACTTC
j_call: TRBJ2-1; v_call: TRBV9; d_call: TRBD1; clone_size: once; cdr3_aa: CASSGGTGLANEQFF; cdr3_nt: TGTGCCAGCAGTGGAGGGACAGGGTTAGCCAATGAGCAGTTCTTC
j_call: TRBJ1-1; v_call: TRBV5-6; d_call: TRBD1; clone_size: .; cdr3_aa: CASSAGTRTGGTEAFF; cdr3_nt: TGTGCCAGCAGCGCGGGAACAAGGACAGGGGGCACTGAAGCTTTCTTT
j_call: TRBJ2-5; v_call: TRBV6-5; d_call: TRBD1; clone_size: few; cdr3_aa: CASRRTGYRETQYF; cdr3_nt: TGTGCCAGCAGGCGGACAGGGTACAGGGAGACCCAGTACTTC
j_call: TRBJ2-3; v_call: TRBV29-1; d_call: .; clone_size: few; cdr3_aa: CSVVRRSLYF; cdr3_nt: TGCAGCGTTGTTAGGCGGTCTCTGTATTTT
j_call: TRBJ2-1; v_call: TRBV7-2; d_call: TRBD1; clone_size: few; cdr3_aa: CASSTGGGYNEQFF; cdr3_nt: TGTGCCAGCAGCACAGGGGGCGGCTACAATGAGCAGTTCTTC
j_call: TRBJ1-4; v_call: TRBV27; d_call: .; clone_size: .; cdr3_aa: CASSTKGGAEKLFF; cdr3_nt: TGTGCCAGCAGTACAAAAGGAGGCGCTGAAAAACTGTTTTTT
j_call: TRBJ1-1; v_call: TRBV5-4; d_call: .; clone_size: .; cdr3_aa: CASSWGLGDTEAFF; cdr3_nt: TGTGCCAGCAGCTGGGGCCTTGGGGACACTGAAGCTTTCTTT
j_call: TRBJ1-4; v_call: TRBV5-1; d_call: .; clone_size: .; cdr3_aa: CASSAGTREKLFF; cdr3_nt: TGCGCCAGCAGCGCCGGGACTAGGGAAAAACTGTTTTTT
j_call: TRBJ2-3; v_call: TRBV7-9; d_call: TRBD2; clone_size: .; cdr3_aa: CASSLGTSAEGRTDTQYF; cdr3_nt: TGTGCCAGCAGCTTAGGGACTAGCGCCGAGGGGCGCACAGATACGCAGTATTTT
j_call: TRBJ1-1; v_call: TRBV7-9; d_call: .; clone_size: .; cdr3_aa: CASSLAWGPGDAFF; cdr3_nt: TGTGCCAGCAGCTTAGCATGGGGGCCAGGAGACGCTTTCTTT